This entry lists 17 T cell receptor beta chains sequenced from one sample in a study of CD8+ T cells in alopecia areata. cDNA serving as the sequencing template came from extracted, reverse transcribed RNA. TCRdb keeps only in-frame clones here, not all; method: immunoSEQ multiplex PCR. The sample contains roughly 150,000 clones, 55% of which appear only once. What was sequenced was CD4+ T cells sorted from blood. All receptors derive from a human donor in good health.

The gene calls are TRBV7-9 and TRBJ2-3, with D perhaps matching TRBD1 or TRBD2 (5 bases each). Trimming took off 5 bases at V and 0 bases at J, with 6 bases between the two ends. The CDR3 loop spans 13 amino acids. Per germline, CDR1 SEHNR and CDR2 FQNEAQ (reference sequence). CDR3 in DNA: TGTGCCAGCAGCCGGGACAGCACAGATACGCAGTATTTT. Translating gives CASSRDSTDTQYF.

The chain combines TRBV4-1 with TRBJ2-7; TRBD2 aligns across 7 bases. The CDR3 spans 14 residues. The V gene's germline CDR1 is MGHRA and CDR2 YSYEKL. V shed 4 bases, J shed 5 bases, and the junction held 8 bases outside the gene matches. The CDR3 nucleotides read TGCGCCAGCAGCCCGCTTGGTGGGGGGGACGAGCAGTACTTC. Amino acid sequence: CASSPLGGGDEQYF.

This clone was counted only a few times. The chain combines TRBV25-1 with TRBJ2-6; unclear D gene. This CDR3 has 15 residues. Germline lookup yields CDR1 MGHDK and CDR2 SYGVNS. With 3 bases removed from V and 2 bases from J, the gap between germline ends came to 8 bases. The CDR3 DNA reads TGTGCCAGCAGTGATCCCGGACCTGGGGCCAACGTCCTGACTTTC. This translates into CASSDPGPGANVLTF. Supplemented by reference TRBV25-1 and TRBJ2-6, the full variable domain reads EADIYQTPRYLVIGTGKKITLECSQTMGHDKMYWYQQDPGMELHLIHYSYGVNSTEKGDLSSESTVSRIRTEHFPLTLESARPSHTSQYLCASSDPGPGANVLTFGAGSRLTVL.

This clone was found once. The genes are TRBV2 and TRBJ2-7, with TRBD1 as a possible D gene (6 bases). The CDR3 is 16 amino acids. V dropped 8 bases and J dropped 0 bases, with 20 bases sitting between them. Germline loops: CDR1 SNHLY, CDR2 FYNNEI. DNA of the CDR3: TGTGCCAGCCGTGGCAGGGGTCCCGTGAGCTCCTACGAGCAGTACTTC. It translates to CASRGRGPVSSYEQYF. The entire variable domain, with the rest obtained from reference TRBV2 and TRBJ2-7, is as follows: EPEVTQTPSHQVTQMGQEVILRCVPISNHLYFYWYRQILGQKVEFLVSFYNNEISEKSEIFDDQFSVERPDGSNFTLKIRSTKLEDSAMYFCASRGRGPVSSYEQYFGPGTRLTVT.

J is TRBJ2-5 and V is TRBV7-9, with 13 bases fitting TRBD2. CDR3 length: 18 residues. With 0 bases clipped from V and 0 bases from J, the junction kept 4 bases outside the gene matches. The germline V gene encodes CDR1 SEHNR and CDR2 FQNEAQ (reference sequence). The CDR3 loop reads CASSLALAGGPDQETQYF. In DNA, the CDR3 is TGTGCCAGCAGCTTAGCACTAGCGGGAGGGCCTGACCAAGAGACCCAGTACTTC.

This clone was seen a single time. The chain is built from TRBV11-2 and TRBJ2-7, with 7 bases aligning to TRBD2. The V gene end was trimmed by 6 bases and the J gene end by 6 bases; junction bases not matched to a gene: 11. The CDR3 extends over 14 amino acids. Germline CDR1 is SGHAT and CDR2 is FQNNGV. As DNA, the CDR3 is TGTGCCAGCAGACATACCCCGGGGGGAGCCGAGCAGTACTTC. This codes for CASRHTPGGAEQYF.

CDR3 loop: CASRYYNEQFF. The CDR3 nucleotides read TGTGCCAGCAGGTATTACAATGAGCAGTTCTTC. This chain joins TRBV2 and TRBJ2-1; D is ambiguous. Germline V gives CDR1 SNHLY, CDR2 FYNNEI. V lost 6 bases and J 4 bases, leaving 4 bases between the germline ends. There are 11 residues in the CDR3.

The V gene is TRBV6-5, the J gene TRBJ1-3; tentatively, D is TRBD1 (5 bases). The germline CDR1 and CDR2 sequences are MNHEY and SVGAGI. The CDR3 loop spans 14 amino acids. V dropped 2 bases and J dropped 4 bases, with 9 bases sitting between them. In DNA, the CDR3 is TGTGCCAGCAGTTACGGGGCCTCCGGAAACACCATATATTTT. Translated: CASSYGASGNTIYF.

The CDR3 protein is CASRNHDRPSYEQYF. The CDR3 region has the DNA TGTGCCAGCAGGAATCACGACAGGCCGTCCTACGAGCAGTACTTC. The rearrangement links TRBV10-3 to TRBJ2-7; D might be TRBD1 (6 bases). CDR1 is ENHRY and CDR2 is SYGVKD in the germline V gene. This CDR3 has 15 amino acids. Trimming shortened V by 10 bases and J by 1 base, and 20 bases separated the two germline ends.

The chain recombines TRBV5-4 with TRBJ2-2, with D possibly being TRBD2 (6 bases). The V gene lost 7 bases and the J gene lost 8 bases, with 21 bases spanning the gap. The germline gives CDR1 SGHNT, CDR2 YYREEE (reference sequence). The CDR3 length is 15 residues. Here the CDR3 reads CASSERGLRKGELFF. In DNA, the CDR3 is TGTGCCAGCTCGGAACGGGGACTCCGAAAAGGGGAGCTGTTTTTT.

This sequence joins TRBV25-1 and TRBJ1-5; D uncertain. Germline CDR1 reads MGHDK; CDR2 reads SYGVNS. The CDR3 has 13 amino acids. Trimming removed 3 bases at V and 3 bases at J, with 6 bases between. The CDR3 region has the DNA TGTGCCAGCAGTGATCGGACCAATCAGCCCCAGCATTTT. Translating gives CASSDRTNQPQHF.

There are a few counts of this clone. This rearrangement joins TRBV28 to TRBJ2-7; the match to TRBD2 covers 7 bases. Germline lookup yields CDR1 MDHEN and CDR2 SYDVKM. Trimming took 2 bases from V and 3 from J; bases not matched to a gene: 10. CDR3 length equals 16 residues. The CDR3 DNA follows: TGTGCCAGCAGTTTAAAACTAGCGATTAGGTTCTACGAGCAGTACTTC. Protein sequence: CASSLKLAIRFYEQYF.

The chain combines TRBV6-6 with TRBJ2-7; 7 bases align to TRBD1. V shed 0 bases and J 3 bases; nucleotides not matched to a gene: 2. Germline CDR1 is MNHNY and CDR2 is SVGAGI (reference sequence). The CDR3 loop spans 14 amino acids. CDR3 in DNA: TGTGCCAGCAGTTACTCTAACAGGGGCTACGAGCAGTACTTC. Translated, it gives CASSYSNRGYEQYF.

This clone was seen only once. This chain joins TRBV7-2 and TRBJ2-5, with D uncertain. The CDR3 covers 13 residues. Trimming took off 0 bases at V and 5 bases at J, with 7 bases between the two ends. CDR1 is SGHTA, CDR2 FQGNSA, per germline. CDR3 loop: CASSLASYETQYF. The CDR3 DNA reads TGTGCCAGCAGCTTAGCTAGTTATGAGACCCAGTACTTC.

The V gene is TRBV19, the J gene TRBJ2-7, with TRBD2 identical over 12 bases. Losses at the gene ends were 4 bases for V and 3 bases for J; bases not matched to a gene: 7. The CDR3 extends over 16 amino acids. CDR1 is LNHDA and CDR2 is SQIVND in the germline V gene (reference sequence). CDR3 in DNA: TGTGCCAGTAGTAGTACCGGGACTAGCGGGCGCTACGAGCAGTACTTC. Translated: CASSSTGTSGRYEQYF.

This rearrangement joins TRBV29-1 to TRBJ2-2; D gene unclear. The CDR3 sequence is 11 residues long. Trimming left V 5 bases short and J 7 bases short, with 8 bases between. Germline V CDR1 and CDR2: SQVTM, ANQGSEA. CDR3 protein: CSVFDGGELFF. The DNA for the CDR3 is TGCAGCGTTTTTGACGGCGGGGAGCTGTTTTTT.

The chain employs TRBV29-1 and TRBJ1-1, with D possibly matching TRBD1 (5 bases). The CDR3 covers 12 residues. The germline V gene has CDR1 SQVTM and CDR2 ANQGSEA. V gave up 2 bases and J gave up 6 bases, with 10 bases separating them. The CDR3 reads CSVEPGKAEAFF. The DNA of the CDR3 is TGCAGCGTTGAACCAGGGAAGGCTGAAGCTTTCTTT.